Listed below are T cell receptor beta chains from one sample, sequenced in a study of regulatory T cells after allogeneic stem cell transplantation. TCRdb reanalysed the 5' RACE reads using MiXCR and keeps one entry per CDR3 protein. The profile shows 410 or so distinct CDR3 sequences, 20% to 25% of them singletons. Sequenced here: sorted CD4+ T cells from blood (whether regulatory or conventional is not recorded), sampled 30 days after allogeneic stem cell transplant. All receptors come from a human patient who had an allogeneic stem cell transplant, so the T cells may come from the graft donor. CDR3s include the opening cysteine and the closing phenylalanine or tryptophan. A D gene is named only where the DNA matches it firmly. Size is stated for part of the rows, as once, few or many counts, or as a class when the clone is expanded.

d_gene: NA
v_gene: TRBV7-7
abundance: NA
j_gene: TRBJ2-2
CDR3aa: CANSPTGRTYTGELFF
CDR3nt: TGTGCTAACAGCCCTACCGGCCGAACCTACACCGGGGAGCTGTTTTTT

d_gene: NA
v_gene: TRBV2
abundance: few
j_gene: TRBJ2-5
CDR3aa: CASSIPFETQYF
CDR3nt: TGTGCCAGCAGCATCCCCTTCGAGACCCAGTACTTC

d_gene: NA
v_gene: TRBV20-1
abundance: few
j_gene: TRBJ2-7
CDR3aa: CSARDLGTTRFHEQYF
CDR3nt: TGCAGTGCTAGAGACCTCGGGACAACCCGTTTCCACGAGCAGTACTTC

d_gene: TRBD2
v_gene: TRBV5-1
abundance: hyperexpanded
j_gene: TRBJ2-7
CDR3aa: CASSLVGGSYEQYF
CDR3nt: TGCGCCAGCAGCCTCGTCGGGGGGTCCTACGAGCAGTACTTC

d_gene: TRBD1
v_gene: TRBV15
abundance: large
j_gene: TRBJ2-7
CDR3aa: CATSRVGQGAAYEQYF
CDR3nt: TGTGCCACCAGCAGAGTAGGCCAGGGGGCCGCCTACGAGCAGTACTTC

d_gene: NA
v_gene: TRBV6-2/TRBV6-3
abundance: NA
j_gene: TRBJ2-7
CDR3aa: CASGPGYTYEQYF
CDR3nt: TGTGCCAGCGGTCCGGGATACACCTACGAGCAGTACTTC

d_gene: NA
v_gene: TRBV24-1
abundance: large
j_gene: TRBJ2-3
CDR3aa: CATGVSSTDTQYF
CDR3nt: TGTGCCACGGGGGTTTCTAGCACAGATACGCAGTATTTT

d_gene: NA
v_gene: TRBV20-1
abundance: NA
j_gene: TRBJ2-7
CDR3aa: CSAGVGAGWSYEQYF
CDR3nt: TGCAGTGCTGGGGTAGGGGCAGGTTGGTCCTACGAGCAGTACTTC

d_gene: NA
v_gene: TRBV4-1
abundance: large
j_gene: TRBJ1-3
CDR3aa: CASSPGGADSGNTIYF
CDR3nt: TGCGCCAGCAGCCCCGGGGGGGCCGACTCTGGAAACACCATATATTTT

d_gene: TRBD1
v_gene: TRBV7-2
abundance: large
j_gene: TRBJ2-7
CDR3aa: CASSSGQGAYEQYF
CDR3nt: TGTGCCAGCAGCTCGGGACAGGGTGCCTACGAGCAGTACTTC

d_gene: NA
v_gene: TRBV20-1
abundance: medium-sized
j_gene: TRBJ1-1
CDR3aa: CSAEGLGQNTEAFF
CDR3nt: TGCAGTGCCGAGGGCCTCGGACAGAACACTGAAGCTTTCTTT

d_gene: NA
v_gene: TRBV6-2/TRBV6-3
abundance: NA
j_gene: TRBJ2-7
CDR3aa: CASSTSSYKQYF
CDR3nt: TGTGCCAGCAGCACAAGCTCCTACAAGCAGTACTTC

d_gene: NA
v_gene: TRBV5-6
abundance: large
j_gene: TRBJ1-6
CDR3aa: CASSLGGTNSPLHF
CDR3nt: TGTGCCAGCAGCTTAGGCGGTACTAATTCACCCCTCCACTTT

d_gene: TRBD1
v_gene: TRBV12-3/TRBV12-4
abundance: large
j_gene: TRBJ2-3
CDR3aa: CASSFRTGLFLDTQYF
CDR3nt: TGTGCCAGCAGTTTCAGGACAGGGCTTTTCCTCGATACGCAGTATTTT

d_gene: NA
v_gene: TRBV27
abundance: medium-sized
j_gene: TRBJ2-5
CDR3aa: CASSAGHQETQYF
CDR3nt: TGTGCCAGCAGTGCCGGGCATCAAGAGACCCAGTACTTC

d_gene: NA
v_gene: TRBV5-1
abundance: NA
j_gene: TRBJ2-7
CDR3aa: CASSLVGGAYEQYF
CDR3nt: TGCGCCAGCAGCTTGGTCGGGGGAGCCTACGAGCAGTACTTC

d_gene: NA
v_gene: TRBV5-1
abundance: NA
j_gene: TRBJ2-6
CDR3aa: CASSPEGSGANVLTF
CDR3nt: TGCGCCAGCAGCCCGGAGGGTTCTGGGGCCAACGTCCTGACTTTC

d_gene: NA
v_gene: TRBV20-1
abundance: large
j_gene: TRBJ2-5
CDR3aa: CSAREGGLGWRETQYF
CDR3nt: TGCAGTGCTAGAGAAGGGGGGCTAGGGTGGCGAGAGACCCAGTACTTC

d_gene: NA
v_gene: TRBV7-2
abundance: NA
j_gene: TRBJ2-1
CDR3aa: CANSLGYEQFF
CDR3nt: TGTGCCAACAGCTTAGGGTATGAGCAGTTCTTC

d_gene: TRBD2
v_gene: TRBV5-6
abundance: NA
j_gene: TRBJ2-2
CDR3aa: CASSFTSGYTGELFF
CDR3nt: TGTGCCAGCAGCTTCACTAGCGGGTACACCGGGGAGCTGTTTTTT

d_gene: TRBD1
v_gene: TRBV18
abundance: medium-sized
j_gene: TRBJ1-4
CDR3aa: CASSPDRGTSEKLFF
CDR3nt: TGTGCCAGCTCGCCCGACAGGGGCACGAGTGAAAAACTGTTTTTT

d_gene: TRBD1
v_gene: TRBV5-1
abundance: large
j_gene: TRBJ2-3
CDR3aa: CASRPDRVLTDTQYF
CDR3nt: TGCGCCAGCAGACCCGACAGGGTCCTCACAGATACGCAGTATTTT

d_gene: NA
v_gene: TRBV12-3/TRBV12-4
abundance: large
j_gene: TRBJ2-7
CDR3aa: CASSSLQVIEQYF
CDR3nt: TGTGCCAGCAGCTCGTTACAGGTTATCGAGCAGTACTTC

d_gene: NA
v_gene: TRBV28
abundance: NA
j_gene: TRBJ1-1
CDR3aa: CASSLWGGDSAEAFF
CDR3nt: TGTGCCAGTAGTTTATGGGGGGGAGACAGCGCTGAAGCTTTCTTT

d_gene: NA
v_gene: TRBV18
abundance: once
j_gene: TRBJ2-1
CDR3aa: CASSTLDEQFF
CDR3nt: TGTGCCAGCTCAACGCTCGATGAGCAGTTCTTC

d_gene: NA
v_gene: TRBV6-6
abundance: large
j_gene: TRBJ1-2
CDR3aa: CASKPGLDGYTF
CDR3nt: TGTGCCAGCAAACCGGGGCTCGATGGCTACACCTTC

d_gene: NA
v_gene: TRBV3-1
abundance: large
j_gene: TRBJ1-1
CDR3aa: CASSLGLNTEAFF
CDR3nt: TGTGCCAGCAGCCTGGGCTTGAACACTGAAGCTTTCTTT

d_gene: NA
v_gene: TRBV20-1
abundance: few
j_gene: TRBJ2-5
CDR3aa: CSARSGGQETQYF
CDR3nt: TGCAGTGCTAGGAGCGGAGGCCAAGAGACCCAGTACTTC

d_gene: TRBD2
v_gene: TRBV7-3
abundance: medium-sized
j_gene: TRBJ2-5
CDR3aa: CASSPGTSGRRETQYF
CDR3nt: TGTGCCAGCAGCCCTGGGACTAGCGGGAGGAGGGAGACCCAGTACTTC

d_gene: TRBD2
v_gene: TRBV28
abundance: medium-sized
j_gene: TRBJ2-1
CDR3aa: CASSHPSGGPSSYNEQFF
CDR3nt: TGTGCCAGCAGTCACCCCTCGGGGGGGCCGAGCTCCTACAATGAGCAGTTCTTC